These 16 T cell receptor beta chains originate from one sample sequenced in a study of blood T cell repertoires in COVID-19. Here immunoSEQ multiplex PCR was the method, and the copy in TCRdb shows in-frame clones only, minus some. The sample gives about 130,000 clones, about 86% of which show up once; about 18% is in the top ten. Sequenced material: peripheral blood. These receptors all stem from a woman in her forties or fifties who had recovered from COVID-19.

The chain links TRBV30 to TRBJ1-3; 7 positions match TRBD1. The CDR3 is 16 residues long. Trimming removed 2 bases from V and 3 bases from J; junction bases left unmatched: 10. CDR1 and CDR2 (germline): GTSNPN, SVGIG (reference sequence). The CDR3 DNA sequence: TGTGCCTGGAGTCCCCTATACAGGGGAGATGGAAACACCATATATTTT. It is translated as CAWSPLYRGDGNTIYF.

CDR3 sequence: CASSNQQGDTIYF. CDR3 sequence (DNA): TGCGCCAGCAGTAATCAACAGGGAGACACCATATATTTT. This chain connects TRBV5-1 to TRBJ1-3; D is possibly TRBD1 (6 bases). V was shortened by 5 bases and J by 8 bases, with 14 bases between the two germline ends. This CDR3 contains 13 residues. Germline CDR1 reads SGHRS; CDR2 reads YFSETQ.

The chain employs TRBV11-3 and TRBJ2-3; 7 bases are a match to TRBD1. This CDR3 is 13 amino acids long. The junction had 1 base not matched to a gene; V was cut back by 3 bases and J by 4 bases. Germline lookup yields CDR1 SGHNT and CDR2 YENEEA. Here the CDR3 reads CASSLTGPDTQYF. The CDR3 DNA reads as TGTGCCAGCAGCTTGACAGGGCCAGATACGCAGTATTTT.

This sequence joins TRBV18 and TRBJ1-6, with D possibly matching TRBD1 (6 bases). CDR1 is KGHSH, CDR2 LQKENI, per germline. The CDR3 spans 15 residues. V lost 3 bases, J lost 5 bases, and 11 bases lay in between. The CDR3 nucleotides read TGTGCCAGCTCACCTCAATGGGGGCATAATTCACCCCTCCACTTT. It specifies CASSPQWGHNSPLHF.

The chain has TRBV15 and TRBJ2-5; a weak D match, TRBD1 (6 bases). Trimming shortened V by 0 bases and J by 13 bases, and 12 bases separated the two germline ends. The CDR3 sequence is 12 residues long. From germline, CDR1 is LNHNV and CDR2 YYDKDF (reference sequence). The CDR3 sequence is CATSRDRGFVYF. Written as DNA, the CDR3 is TGTGCCACCAGCAGAGACAGGGGATTTGTGTACTTC.

The chain couples TRBV18 to TRBJ1-1; possible D gene TRBD1, 5 bases. Germline CDR1 KGHSH, CDR2 LQKENI. The CDR3 has 16 amino acids. Trimming took 4 bases from V and 0 from J, leaving 15 bases between them. The CDR3 nucleotides read TGTGCCAGCTCACTGACAGCTCAAGGGATGAACACTGAAGCTTTCTTT. Protein: CASSLTAQGMNTEAFF.

This clone was observed a single time. V and J are TRBV18 and TRBJ2-5; perhaps TRBD1 as D (5 bases). Trimming shortened V by 2 bases and J by 5 bases, and 12 bases separated the two germline ends. Germline V gene data show CDR1 as KGHSH and CDR2 as LQKENI. This CDR3 contains 14 residues. CDR3 DNA sequence: TGTGCCAGCTCACCAGACAGCCAGATGGAGACCCAGTACTTC. Protein: CASSPDSQMETQYF.

This clone was counted once. This chain connects TRBV5-1 to TRBJ1-3, with TRBD1 identical over 7 bases. The trim removed 4 bases at V and 3 bases at J, leaving 7 bases unmatched. The germline gives CDR1 SGHRS, CDR2 YFSETQ. This CDR3 is 15 amino acids long. As DNA, the CDR3 is TGCGCCAGCAGCGTATGGACAGGTGTTGGAAACACCATATATTTT. Protein: CASSVWTGVGNTIYF.

The chain uses TRBV6-5 and TRBJ2-1, with 7 bases that match TRBD1. The CDR3 contains 15 residues. The V and J ends lost 5 bases and 8 bases, in that order; junction bases with no gene match: 12. From germline, CDR1 is MNHEY and CDR2 SVGAGI. The CDR3 is CASSRQGRATYEQFF. The CDR3 DNA follows: TGTGCCAGCAGTCGACAGGGACGCGCTACTTATGAGCAGTTCTTC.

The V and J genes are TRBV5-4 and TRBJ2-3; D unclear. Germline lookup yields CDR1 SGHNT and CDR2 YYREEE (reference sequence). The CDR3 loop spans 13 amino acids. V was trimmed by 5 bases and J by 1 base, leaving 8 bases between them. The CDR3 region is CASRKGGTDTQYF. In DNA, the CDR3 is TGTGCCAGCAGAAAAGGAGGCACAGATACGCAGTATTTT. Full variable domain (remainder filled in from reference TRBV5-4 and TRBJ2-3): ETGVTQSPTHLIKTRGQQVTLRCSSQSGHNTVSWYQQALGQGPQFIFQYYREEENGRGNFPPRFSGLQFPNYSSELNVNALELDDSALYLCASRKGGTDTQYFGPGTRLTVL.

The chain joins TRBV11-2 to TRBJ2-7, with D unresolved. Germline values: CDR1 SGHAT, CDR2 FQNNGV. V was clipped by 5 bases and J by 4 bases, with 9 bases between them. There are 12 residues in the CDR3. CDR3 nucleotides: TGTGCCAGCAGCCAGGCACAATACGAGCAGTACTTC. It is translated as CASSQAQYEQYF.

The chain has TRBV19 and TRBJ2-7; possible D gene TRBD1, 5 bases. Germline assignment: CDR1 LNHDA and CDR2 SQIVND (reference sequence). CDR3 length equals 13 residues. V lost 4 bases, J lost 3 bases, and 10 bases lay in between. CDR3 loop: CASSRQSGYEQYF. CDR3 bases: TGTGCCAGTAGTAGACAGAGTGGCTACGAGCAGTACTTC.

This chain connects TRBV18 to TRBJ1-2; 9 nucleotides match TRBD1. Germline V gives CDR1 KGHSH, CDR2 LQKENI. J was trimmed by 0 bases and V by 3 bases; bases with no gene match: 5. This CDR3 region has 16 residues. The CDR3 region has the DNA TGTGCCAGCTCACCGCAAAGGGACAGGGCTAACTATGGCTACACCTTC. Translated, it gives CASSPQRDRANYGYTF.

The chain employs TRBV7-3 and TRBJ2-3, with D perhaps TRBD1 (5 bases). In germline, CDR1 is SGHTA, CDR2 FQGTGA. CDR3 size: 13 residues. V gave up 5 bases and J gave up 5 bases, with 11 bases separating them. The CDR3 here is CASSRLQGDTQYF. The CDR3 DNA is TGTGCCAGCAGCCGCCTGCAGGGAGATACGCAGTATTTT.

This clone showed up just a few times. V usage is TRBV11-3 and J usage is TRBJ1-1; D gene ambiguous. There are 13 residues in the CDR3. Germline V gene sequence: CDR1 SGHNT, CDR2 YENEEA. The V gene lost 1 base and the J gene lost 8 bases, with 11 bases spanning the gap. DNA for the CDR3: TGTGCCAGCAGCTTAGGTCCCCAGCGGGAAGCTTTCTTT. Protein product: CASSLGPQREAFF.

V usage is TRBV10-2 and J usage is TRBJ1-2; the D is unclear. The CDR3 is made up of 13 amino acids. CDR1 and CDR2 from the germline V gene are WSHSY and SAAADI. Trimming stripped 3 bases from V and 5 bases from J, with 10 bases between. Written as DNA, the CDR3 is TGCGCCAGCAGTGACGCGTTCAAGTATGGCTACACCTTC. It codes for CASSDAFKYGYTF.